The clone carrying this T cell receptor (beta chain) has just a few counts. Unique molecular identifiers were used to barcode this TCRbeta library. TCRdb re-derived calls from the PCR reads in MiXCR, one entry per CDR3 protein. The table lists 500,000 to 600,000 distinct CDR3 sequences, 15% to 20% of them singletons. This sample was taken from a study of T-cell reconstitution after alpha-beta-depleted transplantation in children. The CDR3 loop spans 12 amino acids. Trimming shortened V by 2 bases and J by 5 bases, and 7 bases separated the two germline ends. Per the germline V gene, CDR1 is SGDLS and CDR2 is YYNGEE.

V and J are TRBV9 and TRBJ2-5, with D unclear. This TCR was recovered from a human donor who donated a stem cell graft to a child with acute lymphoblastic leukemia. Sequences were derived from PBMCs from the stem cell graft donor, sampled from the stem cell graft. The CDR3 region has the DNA TGTGCCAGCAGCGTGCCCAGGGAGACCCAGTACTTC. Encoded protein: CASSVPRETQYF.